Each of the 32 T cell receptor beta chains below was sequenced from the same sample in a study of sequential checkpoint blockade in melanoma. The table came from immunoSEQ multiplex PCR; TCRdb's copy has only in-frame clones and leaves some out. This table holds fewer than 20,000 clones, 26% found once. Treatment in this sample: randomized to nivolumab then ipilimumab (arm A) or the reverse (arm B). This specimen consisted of tumor tissue (inferred from file names), obtained from a patient given nivolumab and ipilimumab in sequence. These receptors were obtained from a human donor with melanoma.

This clone was recorded at least ten times. CDR3 region: CASSPIQPGIQETQYF. DNA for the CDR3: TGTGCCAGCAGTCCGATTCAACCCGGGATCCAAGAGACCCAGTACTTC. The rearrangement uses TRBV2 and TRBJ2-5; TRBD2 is a possible D gene (5 bases). Trimming removed 5 bases at V and 1 base at J, with 17 bases between. Per germline, CDR1 SNHLY and CDR2 FYNNEI. The CDR3 is 16 residues long.

This chain connects TRBV7-1 to TRBJ2-7; perhaps TRBD1 as D (6 bases). TRBV7-1 is labeled an ORF, and its function is uncertain. The CDR3 runs to 13 residues. The germline V and J ends were trimmed by 4 bases and 7 bases, with 14 bases remaining between them. The CDR3 is CASSLVGTTEQYF. CDR3 DNA sequence: TGTGCCAGCAGCTTAGTAGGGACAACAGAGCAGTACTTC.

The gene calls are TRBV28 and TRBJ1-4, with TRBD1 matching over 7 bases. The CDR3 covers 14 residues. Germline V gene sequence: CDR1 MDHEN, CDR2 SYDVKM. After removal of 3 bases from V and 4 bases from J, the junction contained 2 bases not matched to a gene. CDR3 DNA sequence: TGTGCCAGCAGTTTTTCAGGGGGTAATGAAAAACTGTTTTTT. This gives the protein CASSFSGGNEKLFF.

This clone was detected a few times. This chain joins TRBV19 and TRBJ1-1; tentative D call: TRBD1 (6 bases). The CDR3 has 14 amino acids. The V gene lost 2 bases and the J gene lost 0 bases, with 7 bases spanning the gap. In germline, CDR1 is LNHDA, CDR2 SQIVND (reference sequence). The CDR3 loop reads CASSITGMNTEAFF. CDR3 coding DNA: TGTGCCAGTAGTATAACAGGGATGAACACTGAAGCTTTCTTT.

In its sample, this clone was seen a few times. J is TRBJ1-1 and V is TRBV6-8; D possibly corresponds to TRBD1 (5 bases). Trimming cost V 6 bases and J 3 bases, with 11 bases left between them. There are 13 residues in the CDR3. Germline V gene lookup returns CDR1 MNHGY and CDR2 SAAAGT. Written as DNA, the CDR3 is TGTGCCAGCAGGGCCCAGGGCTACACTGAAGCTTTCTTT. It translates to CASRAQGYTEAFF.

The chain links TRBV30 to TRBJ2-3, with 8 bases that match TRBD2. From germline, CDR1 is GTSNPN and CDR2 SVGIG (reference sequence). V dropped 0 bases and J dropped 5; count of bases not matched to a gene: 4. The CDR3 length is 14 residues. The CDR3 sequence is CAWSVAGGVDTQYF. CDR3 coding DNA: TGTGCCTGGAGTGTGGCGGGAGGAGTAGATACGCAGTATTTT.

The chain uses TRBV19 and TRBJ2-1; D is possibly TRBD1 (5 bases). The CDR3 sequence is 17 residues long. V was clipped by 4 bases and J by 7 bases, with 23 bases between them. Germline-derived CDR1 and CDR2 are LNHDA and SQIVND (reference sequence). The CDR3 coding sequence is TGTGCCAGTAGTACACGACAGAGTCCGGGCCCAGCTAATGAGCAGTTCTTC. The encoded protein is CASSTRQSPGPANEQFF.

The sample holds one count of this clone. The chain uses TRBV10-2 and TRBJ2-4; the D call may be TRBD1 or TRBD2 (6 bases each). Germline CDR1 and CDR2: WSHSY and SAAADI. The CDR3 consists of 14 residues. Trimming stripped 6 bases from V and 1 base from J, with 10 bases between. DNA of the CDR3: TGCGCCAGCAGAACAGGGAGGGCCAAAAACATTCAGTACTTC. As protein: CASRTGRAKNIQYF.

This clone was seen a handful of times. The V and J genes are TRBV11-3 and TRBJ2-3, with 7 bases lining up with TRBD1. The CDR3 is 15 residues long. Losses at the gene ends were 7 bases for V and 0 bases for J; bases not matched to a gene: 7. CDR1 and CDR2 (germline): SGHNT, YENEEA. The CDR3: CASNLGQTSTDTQYF. CDR3 coding DNA: TGTGCCAGCAACCTGGGACAGACTAGCACAGATACGCAGTATTTT.

The chain links TRBV9 to TRBJ2-1; possible D gene TRBD1, 6 bases. Germline CDR1 and CDR2: SGDLS and YYNGEE. The length of the CDR3 is 16 residues. The V end was cut by 5 bases, the J end by 5 bases, with 20 bases between. The CDR3 loop reads CASRGAIALMDNEQFF. In DNA form, the CDR3 reads TGTGCCAGCAGGGGGGCCATAGCTTTAATGGACAATGAGCAGTTCTTC.

V usage is TRBV19 and J usage is TRBJ2-1, with TRBD1 matching over 8 bases. Germline V lookup: CDR1 LNHDA, CDR2 SQIVND (reference sequence). After removal of 3 bases from V and 15 bases from J, the junction contained 7 bases not matched to a gene. The CDR3 has 12 amino acids. This CDR3 reads CASSMGQGALFF. Here the CDR3 DNA reads TGTGCCAGTAGTATGGGGCAGGGGGCTCTGTTCTTC.

The table lists this clone with a few counts. V gene TRBV30 combines with J gene TRBJ2-7; 12 nucleotides align to TRBD2. The CDR3 has 16 residues. Per germline, CDR1 GTSNPN and CDR2 SVGIG (reference sequence). V lost 8 bases, J lost 4 bases, and 15 bases stayed unmatched. This CDR3 reads CASRTSGLAGSYEQYF. The CDR3 nucleotides are TGTGCCAGCAGGACTTCGGGACTAGCGGGTTCTTACGAGCAGTACTTC.

The chain recombines TRBV6-7 with TRBJ1-3, with unresolved D. TRBV6-7 is an ORF; its function is uncertain. The CDR3 loop spans 11 amino acids. V lost 8 bases, J lost 8 bases, and 10 bases lay in between. CDR3 DNA sequence: TGTGCCAGCCACATTGGGGACACCATATATTTT. Translation gives CASHIGDTIYF.

This clone was seen repeatedly, ten times or more. The rearrangement uses TRBV11-3 and TRBJ1-1, with D possibly matching TRBD1 (6 bases). Trimming removed 5 bases from V and 4 bases from J, with 14 bases in between. Germline lookup yields CDR1 SGHNT and CDR2 YENEEA. CDR3 size: 14 residues. The CDR3 here is CASSPGDLVTEAFF. CDR3 coding DNA: TGTGCCAGCAGCCCAGGGGATCTCGTCACTGAAGCTTTCTTT.

This sequence joins TRBV10-2 and TRBJ2-7, with TRBD1 as a possible D gene (7 bases). CDR3 length: 15 amino acids. Germline CDR1 WSHSY, CDR2 SAAADI. Trimming cost V 10 bases and J 0 bases, with 19 bases left between them. CDR3 sequence: CATKGQGGLSYEQYF. The CDR3 DNA reads as TGCGCCACCAAGGGTCAGGGGGGACTCTCCTACGAGCAGTACTTC.

The DNA for the CDR3 is TGTGCCAGCAGCCAAGTCAGCGGGGGGCCCACAGATACGCAGTATTTT. Encoded protein: CASSQVSGGPTDTQYF. The chain joins TRBV14 to TRBJ2-3, with 9 bases that match TRBD2. There are 16 residues in the CDR3. V shed 1 base and J 2 bases; nucleotides not matched to a gene: 4. Germline CDR1 and CDR2: SGHDN and FVKESK.

The V call is TRBV12-5, the J call TRBJ2-3, with 15 nucleotides matching TRBD2. Germline CDR1 and CDR2: LGHNT and FRNRAP. The V and J ends lost 1 base and 11 bases, in that order; junction bases with no gene match: 10. The length of the CDR3 is 17 residues. The CDR3 is CASGLEGGLAGGVMQYF. The CDR3 bases are TGTGCTAGTGGTTTGGAAGGCGGACTAGCGGGAGGGGTCATGCAGTATTTT.

The gene calls are TRBV6-8 and TRBJ1-3; a possible D gene is TRBD1 (5 bases). This CDR3 has 15 residues. Germline V CDR1 and CDR2: MNHGY, SAAAGT. Trimming removed 2 bases at V and 3 bases at J, with 11 bases between. CDR3 coding DNA: TGTGCCAGCAGTTACGGTGGGGGAGGTGGAAACACCATATATTTT. It specifies CASSYGGGGGNTIYF.

This clone rates as medium-sized. This chain's CDR3 is CASSTAGNEQFF. CDR3 in DNA: TGTGCCAGCAGTACGGCGGGCAATGAGCAGTTCTTC. V usage is TRBV28 and J usage is TRBJ2-1, with a weak D call TRBD2 (5 bases). The V end lost 5 bases, the J end lost 6 bases, and 8 bases lay between the germline ends. There are 12 residues in the CDR3. Germline V gives CDR1 MDHEN, CDR2 SYDVKM.

This clone has a handful of counts. The chain uses TRBV6-8 and TRBJ2-7; no definite D call. This CDR3 is 12 amino acids long. V lost 6 bases and J 0 bases, leaving 6 bases between the germline ends. CDR1 and CDR2 from the germline V gene are MNHGY and SAAAGT. Here the CDR3 DNA reads TGTGCCAGCAGCCGCAGCTCCTACGAGCAGTACTTC. It yields the protein CASSRSSYEQYF.

The chain couples TRBV6-7 to TRBJ2-4; 7 bases fit TRBD1. TRBV6-7 is reported as an ORF; its role is uncertain. The CDR3 length is 16 residues. The trim removed 4 bases at V and 0 bases at J, leaving 6 bases unmatched. CDR3 protein: CASSFGQELAKNIQYF. CDR3 nucleotides: TGTGCCAGCAGTTTCGGACAGGAACTAGCCAAAAACATTCAGTACTTC.

This clone was seen repeatedly, ten times or more. V is TRBV7-2 and J is TRBJ1-1; no clear D. Trimming took off 3 bases at V and 1 base at J, with 6 bases between the two ends. The CDR3 spans 13 residues. CDR1 is SGHTA and CDR2 is FQGNSA in the germline V gene. The CDR3 sequence is CASSFTTNTEAFF. CDR3 DNA sequence: TGTGCCAGCAGCTTCACAACGAACACTGAAGCTTTCTTT.

CDR3 amino acids: CASSRAGPYEQYF. The DNA for the CDR3 is TGTGCCAGCAGTAGAGCAGGGCCCTACGAGCAGTACTTC. The rearrangement links TRBV6-8 to TRBJ2-7, with D perhaps matching TRBD1 (5 bases). Germline values: CDR1 MNHGY, CDR2 SAAAGT. There are 13 residues in the CDR3. V gave up 5 bases and J gave up 2 bases, with 10 bases separating them.

V gene TRBV19 combines with J gene TRBJ2-7; possible D gene TRBD1, 5 bases. The CDR3 loop spans 14 amino acids. Per the germline V gene, CDR1 is LNHDA and CDR2 is SQIVND (reference sequence). Trimming removed 6 bases at V and 0 bases at J, with 12 bases between. CDR3 DNA: TGTGCCAGTAGCAATACAGGACACTCCTACGAGCAGTACTTC. It encodes CASSNTGHSYEQYF.

This chain uses TRBV6-8 with TRBJ2-3; 7 nucleotides match TRBD2. The CDR3 loop spans 16 amino acids. V lost 6 bases to trimming and J lost 2 bases; unmatched junction nucleotides: 11. CDR1 and CDR2 (germline): MNHGY, SAAAGT. Here the CDR3 reads CASRVGGLSFTDTQYF. For the CDR3, the DNA is TGTGCCAGCAGGGTGGGAGGGCTGTCCTTCACAGATACGCAGTATTTT.

The sample holds many counts of this clone. The J gene is TRBJ2-1, the V gene TRBV11-3; 9 bases align to TRBD2. This CDR3 region has 14 residues. Germline V gene sequence: CDR1 SGHNT, CDR2 YENEEA. V dropped 3 bases and J dropped 10; count of bases not matched to a gene: 7. The CDR3 reads CASSLVIAGDEQFF. The DNA of the CDR3 is TGTGCCAGCAGCTTGGTGATAGCGGGGGACGAGCAGTTCTTC.

Ten or more counts support this clone. This chain joins TRBV11-3 and TRBJ2-1; D tentatively fits TRBD1 or TRBD2 (5 bases each). This CDR3 contains 14 residues. Germline CDR1 and CDR2: SGHNT and YENEEA. Deletions cut 1 base from V and 5 bases from J, with 9 bases between. Here the CDR3 reads CASSLGQGHNEQFF. CDR3 sequence (DNA): TGTGCCAGCAGCTTAGGGCAGGGACACAATGAGCAGTTCTTC. The variable domain in full, completed from reference TRBV11-3 and TRBJ2-1, reads EAGVVQSPRYKIIEKKQPVAFWCNPISGHNTLYWYLQNLGQGPELLIRYENEEAVDDSQLPKDRFSAERLKGVDSTLKIQPAELGDSAVYLCASSLGQGHNEQFFGPGTRLTVL.

In this sample, this clone turned up many times. The rearrangement uses TRBV9 and TRBJ2-7; TRBD2 agrees at 8 bases. Germline V gene data show CDR1 as SGDLS and CDR2 as YYNGEE. Trimming at V came to 0 bases and at J to 5 bases, leaving 10 bases not matched to a gene. The CDR3 sequence is 16 residues long. This CDR3 reads CASSVGSGSWWNEQYF. DNA for the CDR3: TGTGCCAGCAGCGTAGGAAGCGGGAGTTGGTGGAACGAGCAGTACTTC.

This clone was counted at least ten times. V and J are TRBV11-3 and TRBJ2-6; D remains unclear. The V end lost 3 bases, the J end lost 0 bases, and 3 bases lay between the germline ends. Germline V lookup: CDR1 SGHNT, CDR2 YENEEA. The CDR3 extends over 14 amino acids. The CDR3 is CASSLGSGANVLTF. The CDR3 region has the DNA TGTGCCAGCAGCTTGGGCTCTGGGGCCAACGTCCTGACTTTC.

This clone was observed a handful of times. This chain uses TRBV6-8 with TRBJ1-1; a possible D gene is TRBD1 (6 bases). CDR1 MNHGY and CDR2 SAAAGT come from the germline V gene. Deletions cut 5 bases from V and 4 bases from J, with 20 bases between. This CDR3 has 16 amino acids. The CDR3 is CASSKRWTADSTEAFF. The CDR3, as DNA: TGTGCCAGCAGTAAACGCTGGACAGCCGACTCCACTGAAGCTTTCTTT.

The rearrangement links TRBV19 to TRBJ2-5, with D possibly being TRBD2 (5 bases). Between the trimmed V and J ends, which lost 4 bases and 5 bases, there was a span of 14 bases. Germline CDR1 reads LNHDA; CDR2 reads SQIVND (reference sequence). This CDR3 contains 14 residues. This CDR3 is CASSRGSALETQYF. The CDR3 DNA is TGTGCCAGTAGTAGAGGGAGTGCTTTGGAGACCCAGTACTTC.

The genes are TRBV10-2 and TRBJ2-5; D is uncertain. Trimming shortened V by 6 bases and J by 7 bases, and 21 bases separated the two germline ends. Germline CDR1 and CDR2: WSHSY and SAAADI. There are 15 residues in the CDR3. The CDR3 DNA follows: TGCGCCAGCAGGACCACGGGTAGCCTTGAAGCGACCCAGTACTTC. Translating it yields CASRTTGSLEATQYF.